The T cell receptor (beta chain) under discussion was sequenced for a study of T-cell reconstitution after alpha-beta-depleted transplantation in children. This clonotype was seen ten or more times. Its antigen is unknown. Whole-study findings and limits: T-cell counts and diversity at one year following transplant were attributed mainly to newly produced T cells. Alpha-beta T cells about two months after transplant reportedly derived from several hundred expanded graft clones. Surviving recipient T cells and thymic progenitors accounted for the high day-60 TCRbeta diversity observed in some patients.

The CDR3 contains 16 residues. Germline V gene lookup returns CDR1 SGDLS and CDR2 YYNGEE. V dropped 0 bases and J dropped 0 bases, with 10 bases sitting between them. A library of TCRbeta sequences, prepared with unique molecular identifiers, was generated. TCRdb analysed the PCR reads with MiXCR anew, one entry per CDR3 protein. This table has about 190,000 distinct CDR3 sequences, around 10% appearing once. V and J are TRBV9 and TRBJ1-3, with TRBD1 as a possible D gene (5 bases). The sample here was PBMCs, taken before TCRalphabeta/CD19-depleted stem cell transplant. The receptor's source is a boy between 2 and 10 years old with acute myeloid leukemia, due to receive a stem cell transplant. The CDR3 region is CASSVEPGGSGNTIYF. Written as DNA, the CDR3 is TGTGCCAGCAGCGTAGAACCTGGGGGCTCTGGAAACACCATATATTTT.